The clone carrying this T cell receptor beta chain is deemed medium-sized (0.01 to 0.1%). What it binds is unknown. Constant-region reverse primers amplified full-length variable regions, followed by semi-nested Nested Universal Primer A PCR. MiXCR, run by TCRdb on the 5' RACE reads, gives a single entry per CDR3 protein. The table shows about 8,900 distinct CDR3 sequences, with approximately 26% occurring only once. Naive CD4+ T cells were purified with Tregs depleted by CD25. Whole-study findings and limits: In terms of TCR gene usage, tumor memory CD4+ T cells clustered together with blood and lymph node memory CD4+ cells, as well as with lymph node naive CD4+ cells.

Between the trimmed V and J ends, which lost 3 bases and 7 bases, there was a span of 16 bases. Germline CDR1 and CDR2: LGHNA and YNFKEQ. The CDR3 length is 14 residues. The V gene is TRBV4-2, the J gene TRBJ2-7; D is possibly TRBD1 (6 bases). The source is a female donor with breast cancer. The material sequenced was naive CD4+ T cells sorted from a lymph node. Specified subset: naive CD4+ T cells, CD4+CD45RA+CD25-. The CDR3 DNA reads as TGTGCCAGCAGCCACGATAACAGGGTAGGGGAGCAGTACTTC. Translation: CASSHDNRVGEQYF.